This T cell receptor (beta chain) was sequenced in a study of T cell responses to AZD1222 COVID-19 vaccine. Study results and limitations: Donors were largely white British and mainly female; clonal diversity was possibly underestimated. CD4 TCRs associated with vaccination spanned spike, dominating at 160-218 and 743-854.

Of note for this clone: No antigen is known for it.

Germline values: CDR1 SGHTA, CDR2 FQGNSA. The CDR3 consists of 14 residues. With 5 bases removed from V and 7 bases from J, the gap between germline ends came to 17 bases. TCRdb keeps only in-frame clones here, not all; method: immunoSEQ multiplex PCR. This sample has around 130,000 clones, with about 90% found just once. The chain uses TRBV7-2 and TRBJ2-5; maybe TRBD1 (6 bases). The sequence was collected from an adult who received the MenACWY meningococcal vaccine as a control. Specimen: peripheral blood, collected 28 days after the second dose of the MenACWY control vaccine. Written as DNA, the CDR3 is TGTGCCAGCAGCCTAGACAGGTTCGACGGGACCCAGTACTTC. Translation: CASSLDRFDGTQYF.